The 29 T cell receptor beta chains reported below all come from one sample, sequenced in a study of blood T cells in healthy people across ages. Primed by a sample-barcoded 5' primer and a J-beta primer mix, a second PCR proceeded for about 6 to 12 cycles. MiXCR, run by TCRdb on the 5' RACE reads, gives a single entry per CDR3 protein. The sample lists 700,000 or so distinct CDR3 sequences; 40% to 50% were seen once. Source material: blood. The origin of the receptors is an elderly man in good health.

The count of this clonotype is one. The chain links TRBV4-1 to TRBJ2-7; TRBD2 aligns across 9 bases. V lost 2 bases to trimming and J lost 1 base; unmatched junction nucleotides: 6. This CDR3 is 16 amino acids long. CDR1 is MGHRA, CDR2 YSYEKL, per germline. The CDR3, as DNA: TGCGCCAGCAGCCAACCGCGGGAGGGCCGTTCCTACGAGCAGTACTTC. Protein: CASSQPREGRSYEQYF.

For this clonotype: This may be a read error, as it is one base from a much larger clone. This chain connects TRBV29-1 to TRBJ2-1; the D call may be TRBD1 or TRBD2 (5 bases each). CDR1 and CDR2 (germline): SQVTM, ANQGSEA. Trimming removed 1 base at V and 6 bases at J, with 13 bases between. The CDR3 has 14 amino acids. DNA for the CDR3: TGCAGCGTTGAAGGGGCTAAGAGGGGCAATGAGCAGTTCTTC. This gives the protein CSVEGAKRGNEQFF.

Only a few counts were recorded for this clonotype. The rearrangement joins TRBV7-2 to TRBJ2-7; TRBD2 is a possible D gene (5 bases). Trimming pared 1 base from V and 6 bases from J, leaving 28 bases between. Germline assignment: CDR1 SGHTA and CDR2 FQGNSA. CDR3 length: 19 residues. CDR3 coding DNA: TGTGCCAGCAGCTTAGGGGGTTGGGGTGGTAGCGCTTCCGGAGGCGAGCAGTACTTC. It specifies CASSLGGWGGSASGGEQYF.

This chain connects TRBV9 to TRBJ2-6; 7 bases agree with TRBD1. Trimming at V came to 3 bases and at J to 0 bases, leaving 9 bases not matched to a gene. CDR3 length equals 18 residues. The germline gives CDR1 SGDLS, CDR2 YYNGEE. For the CDR3, the DNA is TGTGCCAGCAGCGCCTACAGGGGTGGTAGCTCTGGGGCCAACGTCCTGACTTTC. As protein: CASSAYRGGSSGANVLTF.

V is TRBV20-1 and J is TRBJ2-3, with unresolved D. Per germline, CDR1 DFQATT and CDR2 SNEGSKA (reference sequence). V was shortened by 6 bases and J by 0 bases, with 13 bases between the two germline ends. This CDR3 contains 14 residues. CDR3 DNA sequence: TGCAGTGCCGCTAGTTCAGGAAGCACAGATACGCAGTATTTT. Its protein is CSAASSGSTDTQYF.

The table lists this clonotype with many counts. The chain carries TRBV7-2 and TRBJ2-5, with 10 bases aligning to TRBD1. Germline CDR1 SGHTA, CDR2 FQGNSA. Germline trimming cut 5 bases from V and 5 bases from J; bases unmatched to any gene: 2. The CDR3 sequence is 13 residues long. In DNA, the CDR3 is TGTGCCAGCAGCGACAGGGGGCGGGAGACCCAGTACTTC. This gives the protein CASSDRGRETQYF.

J is TRBJ2-5 and V is TRBV7-2, with D perhaps TRBD1 (5 bases). Germline V gene sequence: CDR1 SGHTA, CDR2 FQGNSA. V was shortened by 5 bases and J by 11 bases, with 24 bases between the two germline ends. The CDR3 has 15 amino acids. CDR3 DNA sequence: TGTGCCAGCAGCCTCAGACAGTCCCAAAACAATGAGCAGTACTTC. Residues: CASSLRQSQNNEQYF.

The chain employs TRBV5-8 and TRBJ1-2, with D perhaps TRBD1 (5 bases). The CDR3 is 14 amino acids. In germline, CDR1 is SGHTS, CDR2 YDEGEE. With 3 bases removed from V and 8 bases from J, the gap between germline ends came to 17 bases. Here the CDR3 reads CASSSKTVLRGYTF. The CDR3 DNA reads as TGTGCCAGCAGCTCCAAGACAGTGCTTAGAGGCTACACCTTC.

The chain is built from TRBV7-2 and TRBJ2-1; 12 positions match TRBD2. CDR1 SGHTA and CDR2 FQGNSA come from the germline V gene. V was clipped by 2 bases and J by 4 bases; unmatched bases: 12. This CDR3 is 19 amino acids long. For the CDR3, the DNA is TGTGCCAGCAGCTTAACGTACCCGACTAGCGGGGGACCTTACAATGAGCAGTTCTTC. Amino acids: CASSLTYPTSGGPYNEQFF.

A note on this clonotype: Just one base apart from a much larger clone, this may be a read error. V is TRBV10-3 and J is TRBJ1-2; 10 bases are shared with TRBD1. Germline CDR1 is ENHRY and CDR2 is SYGVKD. With V trimmed by 10 bases and J by 8 bases, 10 bases remained unmatched. The CDR3 length is 13 residues. The CDR3 DNA follows: TGTGCCACTAGAATTGACAGGGGGCGCGGCTACACCTTC. Protein product: CATRIDRGRGYTF.

This rearrangement joins TRBV12-3 or TRBV12-4 to TRBJ1-2, with 10 bases identical to TRBD1. This CDR3 is 14 amino acids long. The trim removed 3 bases at V and 6 bases at J, leaving 4 bases unmatched. CDR3 in amino acids: CASSFVGTGDGYTF. For the CDR3, the DNA is TGTGCCAGCAGTTTCGTTGGGACAGGGGATGGCTACACCTTC.

The V and J genes are TRBV29-1 and TRBJ2-1; D might be TRBD2 (7 bases). The CDR3 has 14 residues. Trimming removed 4 bases at V and 10 bases at J, with 20 bases between. Germline CDR1 is SQVTM and CDR2 is ANQGSEA. CDR3 sequence reads: CSVASGGLGVEQFF. The CDR3 nucleotides are TGCAGCGTTGCGTCGGGGGGCCTGGGAGTAGAGCAGTTCTTC.

This clonotype turned up a few times. This CDR3 is CATSSGGTGANVLTF. In DNA, the CDR3 is TGTGCCACCAGCAGCGGGGGGACTGGGGCCAACGTCCTGACTTTC. V is TRBV15 and J is TRBJ2-6; 7 positions match TRBD2. This CDR3 contains 15 residues. Germline V CDR1 and CDR2: LNHNV, YYDKDF (reference sequence). V gave up 3 bases and J gave up 2 bases; unmatched junction bases: 1. The entire variable domain, with the rest obtained from reference TRBV15 and TRBJ2-6, is as follows: DAMVIQNPRYQVTQFGKPVTLSCSQTLNHNVMYWYQQKSSQAPKLLFHYYDKDFNNEADTPDNFQSRRPNTSFCFLDIRSPGLGDTAMYLCATSSGGTGANVLTFGAGSRLTVL.

J is TRBJ2-2 and V is TRBV12-3 or TRBV12-4; D gene ambiguous. The CDR3 consists of 13 residues. The CDR3 reads CVSARQRLGELFF. As DNA, the CDR3 is TGTGTCTCAGCGCGACAACGGCTCGGGGAGCTGTTTTTT.

This clonotype showed up many times. The rearrangement joins TRBV6-5 to TRBJ2-7; D gene uncertain. The germline V gene encodes CDR1 MNHEY and CDR2 SVGAGI. CDR3 length equals 11 residues. The V end was cut by 6 bases, the J end by 3 bases, with 6 bases between. In DNA, the CDR3 is TGTGCCAGCAGAACAAGCTACGAGCAGTACTTC. This encodes CASRTSYEQYF.

V gene TRBV9 combines with J gene TRBJ2-3; 7 bases line up with TRBD1. Per germline, CDR1 SGDLS and CDR2 YYNGEE. V trimming: 2 bases; J trimming: 5 bases; junction bases outside the gene matches: 20. The CDR3 contains 19 residues. The CDR3 region is CASSVGPLWTGLFEDTQYF. CDR3 DNA: TGTGCCAGCAGCGTTGGTCCCCTCTGGACAGGCCTGTTTGAAGATACGCAGTATTTT.

V is TRBV29-1 and J is TRBJ2-5; D is perhaps TRBD1 or TRBD2 (6 bases each). The CDR3 is 11 residues long. CDR1 and CDR2 (germline): SQVTM, ANQGSEA. With 7 bases removed from V and 3 bases from J, the gap between germline ends came to 9 bases. The CDR3 here is CSGRGEETQYF. CDR3 coding DNA: TGCAGCGGGAGGGGGGAAGAGACCCAGTACTTC.

Concerning this clonotype: A much larger clone sits a single nucleotide away, making a read error possible. V is TRBV6-5 and J is TRBJ2-5, with D maybe TRBD1 (5 bases). The CDR3 spans 11 residues. The V end lost 10 bases, the J end lost 11 bases, and 17 bases lay between the germline ends. Germline V CDR1 and CDR2: MNHEY, SVGAGI. The CDR3 reads CAIRESTKQYF. DNA of the CDR3: TGTGCCATCAGGGAATCGACCAAGCAGTACTTC.

V and J are TRBV9 and TRBJ1-2; D not resolved. CDR1 SGDLS and CDR2 YYNGEE come from the germline V gene. Trimming took 3 bases from V and 2 from J, leaving 20 bases between them. There are 17 residues in the CDR3. CDR3 sequence reads: CASSASRNLRDNYGYTF. CDR3 in DNA: TGTGCCAGCAGCGCAAGTCGGAACCTCAGAGACAACTATGGCTACACCTTC.

The chain links TRBV7-2 to TRBJ2-2, with a possible D match to TRBD1 (6 bases). This CDR3 contains 17 residues. The V end was cut by 0 bases, the J end by 4 bases, with 15 bases between. The germline gives CDR1 SGHTA, CDR2 FQGNSA. CDR3 in amino acids: CASSLAFGQSTTGELFF. The CDR3 DNA sequence: TGTGCCAGCAGCTTAGCGTTCGGACAGAGCACCACCGGGGAGCTGTTTTTT.

This rearrangement joins TRBV20-1 to TRBJ2-5; 9 bases agree with TRBD2. The J call is uncertain, as TRBJ2-1 better fits the DNA end. This CDR3 is 14 amino acids long. Per the germline V gene, CDR1 is DFQATT and CDR2 is SNEGSKA (reference sequence). CDR3 region: CSAKPGLARETQFF. In DNA, the CDR3 is TGCAGTGCAAAACCGGGACTAGCTCGGGAGACCCAGTTCTTC.

This clonotype has more than one count but fewer than ten. The rearrangement uses TRBV5-6 and TRBJ2-7; D may be TRBD2 (5 bases). The CDR3 contains 15 residues. From germline, CDR1 is SGHDT and CDR2 YYEEEE. Trimming removed 1 base from V and 0 bases from J, with 11 bases in between. The CDR3 spells CASSLYQTTSYEQYF. As DNA, the CDR3 is TGTGCCAGCAGCTTGTACCAGACTACCTCCTACGAGCAGTACTTC.

This clonotype was detected only a few times. This chain joins TRBV7-9 and TRBJ2-7; tentatively, D is TRBD2 (6 bases). V gave up 1 base and J gave up 10 bases, with 23 bases separating them. The CDR3 is 16 residues long. The germline V gene encodes CDR1 SEHNR and CDR2 FQNEAQ (reference sequence). As DNA, the CDR3 is TGTGCCAGCAGCTTAGGAGATCGGGAGACTACGAGAACCCAGTACTTC. Protein: CASSLGDRETTRTQYF. The full variable domain, in which reference TRBV7-9 and TRBJ2-7 provide the parts outside the CDR3, is DTGVSQNPRHKITKRGQNVTFRCDPISEHNRLYWYRQTLGQGPEFLTYFQNEAQLEKSRLLSDRFSAERPKGSFSTLEIQRTEQGDSAMYLCASSLGDRETTRTQYFGPGTRLTVT.

This clonotype turned up a few times. V is TRBV3-1 and J is TRBJ2-5; TRBD2 matches at 15 bases. The DNA end is a closer match to TRBJ2-7, so the J assignment may be wrong. The germline V gene has CDR1 LGHDT and CDR2 YNNKEL (reference sequence). The CDR3 loop spans 16 amino acids. The CDR3 here is CASSRTSGGARYEQYF. The DNA for the CDR3 is TGTGCCAGCAGCAGGACTAGCGGGGGGGCTAGGTACGAGCAGTACTTC.

The rearrangement links TRBV7-3 to TRBJ2-1, with D perhaps matching TRBD1 (6 bases). Germline CDR1 reads SGHTA; CDR2 reads FQGTGA. The CDR3 extends over 12 amino acids. Trimming cost V 5 bases and J 13 bases, with 15 bases left between them. CDR3 loop: CASSVKGETQFF. For the CDR3, the DNA is TGTGCCAGCAGCGTCAAGGGGGAGACCCAGTTCTTC.

This clonotype turned up a few times. Here the CDR3 DNA reads TGTGCCAGCAGTGAAGAGAGAGGACACACGCAGTACTTC. Translation gives CASSEERGHTQYF. The chain joins TRBV6-1 to TRBJ2-7; possibly TRBD1 for D (5 bases). Trimming cost V 1 base and J 9 bases, with 13 bases left between them. Germline V gives CDR1 MNHNS, CDR2 SASEGT. This CDR3 has 13 residues.

The chain joins TRBV7-2 to TRBJ2-6; 9 nucleotides line up with TRBD2. The germline V gene has CDR1 SGHTA and CDR2 FQGNSA. With V trimmed by 5 bases and J by 3 bases, 11 bases remained unmatched. The CDR3 runs 18 residues. The CDR3 DNA reads TGTGCCAGCAGCCAAAGGGGTAGCGGGAGTTTTGGGGCCAACGTCCTGACTTTC. As protein: CASSQRGSGSFGANVLTF.

Here the CDR3 DNA reads TGTGCCAGCAGCCCAATCCTAGGGACTACAGATACGCAGTATTTT. Translation: CASSPILGTTDTQYF. V is TRBV7-9 and J is TRBJ2-3; a weak D match, TRBD2 (6 bases). Between the trimmed V and J ends, which lost 5 bases and 3 bases, there was a span of 15 bases. CDR3 size: 15 residues. From germline, CDR1 is SEHNR and CDR2 FQNEAQ (reference sequence).

A word on this clonotype: One end of the junction does not line up with germline, which may come from a read error. The chain is built from TRBV20-1 and TRBJ2-1; 9 bases are a match to TRBD2. The CDR3 is 18 residues long. The germline CDR1 and CDR2 sequences are DFQATT and SNEGSKA (reference sequence). The CDR3 here is CNARGQRGVPSSYNEQFF. DNA of the CDR3: TGCAATGCTAGGGGCCAGCGGGGGGTCCCGAGCTCCTACAATGAGCAGTTCTTC.